These 11 T cell receptor beta chains share one sample of origin, sequenced in a study of CXCR3-negative and CXCR3-positive naive CD8 T cells. The authors prepared UMI-labeled TRB cDNA libraries by 5' RACE. Reprocessing the 5' RACE reads, TCRdb reports a single entry for every CDR3 protein and omits DNA. The specimen's table records fewer than 90,000 distinct CDR3 sequences. The sample comprised naive CXCR3- CD8+ T cells from blood. The sample's subset: CD45RO-CCR7+CD27+CD95- naive CD8+ T cells lacking CXCR3 (TNR3-). The source is a human donor in good health. Some clones in this sample may be carry-over from other donors' samples.

The J gene is TRBJ2-1, the V gene TRBV4-2. In germline, CDR1 is LGHNA, CDR2 YNFKEQ. The CDR3 covers 15 residues. The CDR3 spells CASSQEYSSYNEQFF.

The V gene is TRBV20-1, the J gene TRBJ2-1; the TCRdb D gene call, TRBD1, has no DNA to confirm it. Looked up from germline, CDR1 is DFQATT and CDR2 is SNEGSKA (reference sequence). The length of the CDR3 is 15 residues. CDR3 region: CSAGTGHLIYNEQFF.

The chain is built from TRBV12-3 or TRBV12-4 and TRBJ2-3. The length of the CDR3 is 12 residues. The CDR3 spells CASTISTDTQYF.

V usage is TRBV12-3 or TRBV12-4 and J usage is TRBJ2-5; as DNA is missing, the TRBD2 call by TCRdb cannot be tested. The CDR3 has 14 amino acids. The CDR3 here is CASSRLGQQETQYF.

J is TRBJ1-3 and V is TRBV29-1; the TCRdb call, TRBD1, lacks DNA for checking. The CDR3 consists of 17 residues. CDR1 is SQVTM, CDR2 ANQGSEA, per germline. The chain's CDR3 is CSVEWYRADGAGNTIYF.

The chain is built from TRBV28 and TRBJ2-7; as DNA is missing, the TRBD1 call by TCRdb cannot be tested. The CDR3 extends over 12 amino acids. CDR1 is MDHEN, CDR2 SYDVKM, per germline. The CDR3 loop reads CASSSPRYEQYF.

The V gene is TRBV29-1, the J gene TRBJ2-2; as DNA is missing, the TRBD1 call by TCRdb cannot be tested. CDR1 and CDR2 (germline): SQVTM, ANQGSEA. This CDR3 has 13 residues. CDR3 sequence reads: CSVSRGYTGELFF.

The rearrangement joins TRBV27 to TRBJ2-1; TCRdb's assignment of TRBD1 cannot be checked, as there is no DNA. Germline V lookup: CDR1 MNHEY, CDR2 SMNVEV (reference sequence). The CDR3 contains 14 residues. Here the CDR3 reads CASRSGLQGNEQFF.

The chain combines TRBV29-1 with TRBJ2-1; TCRdb returns TRBD2, unconfirmable since there is no DNA. This CDR3 has 18 residues. Germline-derived CDR1 and CDR2 are SQVTM and ANQGSEA. The CDR3 spells CSVAGTSGGTSSYNEQFF.

Here the CDR3 reads CASSQGAESYNEQFF. The chain has TRBV6-4 and TRBJ2-1; TCRdb indicates TRBD1, and absent DNA this call remains unverified. Looked up from germline, CDR1 is MRHNA and CDR2 is SNTAGT. The CDR3 runs 15 residues.

The CDR3 spells CASSLAIRGQELGEETQYF. The chain uses TRBV5-6 and TRBJ2-5; TCRdb outputs TRBD1, but without DNA this stays unchecked. The CDR3 has 19 amino acids. Germline V gene lookup returns CDR1 SGHDT and CDR2 YYEEEE.